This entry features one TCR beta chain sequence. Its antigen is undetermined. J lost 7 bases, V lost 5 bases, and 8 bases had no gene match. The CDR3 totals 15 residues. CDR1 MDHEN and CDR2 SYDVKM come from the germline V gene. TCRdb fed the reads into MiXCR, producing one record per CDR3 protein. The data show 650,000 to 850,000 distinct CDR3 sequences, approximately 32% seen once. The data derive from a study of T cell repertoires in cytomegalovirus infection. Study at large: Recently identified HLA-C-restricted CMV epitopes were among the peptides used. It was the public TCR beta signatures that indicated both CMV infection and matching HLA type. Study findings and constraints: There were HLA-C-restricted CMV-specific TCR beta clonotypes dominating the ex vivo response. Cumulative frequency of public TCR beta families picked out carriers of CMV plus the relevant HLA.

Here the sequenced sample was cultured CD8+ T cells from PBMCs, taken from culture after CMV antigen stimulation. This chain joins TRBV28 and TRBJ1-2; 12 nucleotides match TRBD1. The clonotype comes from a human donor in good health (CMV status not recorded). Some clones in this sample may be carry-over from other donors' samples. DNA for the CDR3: TGTGCCAGCAGTACCCCGGGACAGGGGGCAAGTGGCTACACCTTC. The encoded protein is CASSTPGQGASGYTF.